This T cell receptor (beta chain) was documented in a study of blood T cells in healthy people across ages (dated by TCRdb to about 2015). In terms of the full investigation: In model experiments, roughly one uniquely barcoded TCR beta cDNA molecule per two T cells was captured by template switching. Age-related changes in TCR beta repertoire diversity were measured in the study by deep sequencing normalized with unique cDNA molecular identifiers. To avoid experimental bias, donors of different ages were spread randomly across the sequencing lanes. The donors were divided into four age groups: young (average 16 years), middle-aged (approximately 41), aged (about 62) and long-lived (approximately 74). The study analyzed two additional independent replicas of 1 million unique cDNA reads from the same blood draw for two donors, one aged 18 to 29 and one aged 80 or older.

The donors were roughly 39 Caucasian individuals from Russia, aged roughly 6 to 100 years, who were systemically healthy. Each donor gave about 10 milliliters of peripheral blood, drawn into EDTA-treated Vacutainer tubes. Ficoll-Paque density-gradient centrifugation was used to isolate PBMCs, with at least 7 million per sample. Trizol reagent was used to extract total RNA from the PBMCs, yielding at least 5 micrograms per sample. For every donor, an aliquot of PBMCs went through flow cytometry to measure the percentages of naive CD45RAhigh/CD27high T cells. Findings and caveats that apply to the study as a whole: Estimates of total diversity based on one million sequenced T cells were considered lower bounds and underestimates. As age increased, observed TCR beta diversity per million T cells dropped in a roughly linear way, and a significant reduction was already evident by age around 41. A strong correlation was found between observed TCR beta diversity and the percentage of naive T cells measured by flow cytometry. Compared with the aged group, the long-lived group had more naive CD4+ T cells, fewer expanded clones and increased TCR diversity, a pattern suggesting age selection. Conclusive comparison of naive and antigen-experienced compartments was prevented by the profiling of bulk unsorted PBMCs. Because donor CMV infection status was unknown, age-related changes in expanded clonotypes were potentially confounded.

The receptor library was made with 5' RACE. Data came from an Illumina HiSeq 2500. The second PCR ran for about 7 to 11 cycles and used a J-beta primer mix along with a sample-barcoded 5' primer. A template-switch 5' adaptor carrying 12 random nucleotides introduced a unique molecular identifier onto each TCR beta cDNA molecule. Each sample yielded at least 3 million CDR3-containing paired-end reads. The Mint cDNA synthesis kit, primed by a TRBC-specific oligonucleotide, was used to synthesize first-strand cDNA from all RNA. All cDNA was treated with uracil-DNA glycosylase and then went through a first 18-cycle PCR with the universal primers M1SS and BC2_uni_R. Per the original workflow: Normalization of each sample was performed by random selection of 1 million high-quality reads, each carrying a distinct molecular identifier. Instead of being binned into consensus sequences, reads that shared molecular identifiers were thrown out. MiTCR, with a Q25 quality threshold and the strictest error-elimination algorithm, was used for CDR3 identification, clonotype clustering and error correction. A nonparametric unseen species model using Euler transformation provided a lower-bound estimate of total TCR beta diversity. Through fastp at Q25 and MiXCR, TCRdb rebuilt clones from the public reads, retaining in-frame beta chains. Records with the same CDR3 protein are collapsed into one entry carrying the most frequent genes and DNA. These V and J calls originate from TCRdb's pipeline instead of the authors' own analysis. The sample table holds about 1.4 million distinct CDR3 sequences, of which around 59% were seen once. About 6.7% of the sample belongs to the ten largest clones.

Turning to this clonotype: This receptor's antigen is unknown. No base-level quality is on record; no much larger clone is a single base apart.

The CDR3 has 15 amino acids, counting the end cysteine and phenylalanine. CDR3 DNA is the only sequence kept; it has 45 bases, read in frame from the first base. As encoded in the germline V gene, CDR1 is LGHNA while CDR2 is YSLEER. The germline V end is reduced by 1 base and the J end by 7 bases; junction bases left unmatched: 5. The sequenced sample consisted of blood. The TCR comes from a man aged 18 to 35 in good health. The chain is assembled from TRBV4-3 and TRBJ1-4; 8 central bases correspond to TRBD1. Here the CDR3 is given as CASSQGTGRGEKLFF. The bases are TGCGCCAGCAGCCAAGGGACAGGGAGGGGTGAAAAACTGTTTTTT.